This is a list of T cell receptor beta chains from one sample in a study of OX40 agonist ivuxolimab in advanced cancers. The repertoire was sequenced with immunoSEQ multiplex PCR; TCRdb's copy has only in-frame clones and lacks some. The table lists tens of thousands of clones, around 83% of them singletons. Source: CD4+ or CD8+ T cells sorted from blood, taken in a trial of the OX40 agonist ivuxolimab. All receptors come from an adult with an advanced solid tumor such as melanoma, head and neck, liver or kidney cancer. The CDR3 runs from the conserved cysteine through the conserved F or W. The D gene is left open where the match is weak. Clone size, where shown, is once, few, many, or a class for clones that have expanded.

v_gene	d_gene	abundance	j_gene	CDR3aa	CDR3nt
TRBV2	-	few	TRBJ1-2	CASMILTGWGYTF	TGTGCCAGCATGATATTAACTGGTTGGGGCTACACCTTC
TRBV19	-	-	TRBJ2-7	CASSIRRGAPEGEQYF	TGTGCCAGTAGTATTAGGCGGGGAGCGCCCGAGGGCGAGCAGTACTTC
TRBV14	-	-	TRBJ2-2	CASSREYTGELFF	TGTGCCAGCAGCCGGGAGTACACCGGGGAGCTGTTTTTT
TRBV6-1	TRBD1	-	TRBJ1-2	CASVGGPTGSGYTF	TGTGCCAGCGTTGGGGGACCGACAGGGTCTGGCTACACCTTC
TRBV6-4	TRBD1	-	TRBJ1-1	CASSPLAIGGRGTEAFF	TGTGCCAGCAGTCCCCTCGCGATAGGGGGCAGGGGGACTGAAGCTTTCTTT
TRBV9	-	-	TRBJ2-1	CASSVGQGRNEQFF	TGTGCCAGCAGCGTAGGGCAGGGTCGCAATGAGCAGTTCTTC
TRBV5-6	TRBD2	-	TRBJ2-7	CASSGALAGVYEQYF	TGTGCCAGCAGCGGGGCACTAGCGGGAGTCTACGAGCAGTACTTC
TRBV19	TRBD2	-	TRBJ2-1	CASSWGLAVYNEQFF	TGTGCCAGTAGCTGGGGACTAGCGGTTTACAATGAGCAGTTCTTC
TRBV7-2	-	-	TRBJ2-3	CASISGRPSTDTQYF	TGTGCCAGCATCTCGGGACGTCCTAGCACAGATACGCAGTATTTT
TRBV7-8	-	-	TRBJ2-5	CASSRDSKETQYF	TGTGCCAGCAGCCGGGACTCAAAAGAGACCCAGTACTTC
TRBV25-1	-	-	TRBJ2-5	CASSDPRSGEGGTQYF	TGTGCCAGCAGTGATCCCCGGTCGGGGGAAGGGGGGACCCAGTACTTC
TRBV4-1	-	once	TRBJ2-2	CASSQVGAPGELFF	TGCGCCAGCAGCCAAGTCGGGGCGCCCGGGGAGCTGTTTTTT
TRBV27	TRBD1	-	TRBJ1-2	CASSLWQGGYGYTF	TGTGCCAGCAGTTTATGGCAGGGGGGCTATGGCTACACCTTC
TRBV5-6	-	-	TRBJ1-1	CASSLDLGSMNTEAFF	TGTGCCAGCAGCTTGGATTTGGGTAGTATGAACACTGAAGCTTTCTTT
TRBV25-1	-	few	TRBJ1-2	CASSGVYGYTF	TGTGCCAGCAGTGGGGTCTATGGCTACACCTTC
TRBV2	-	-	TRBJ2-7	CASSEQGWYEQYF	TGTGCCAGCAGTGAGCAGGGGTGGTACGAGCAGTACTTC
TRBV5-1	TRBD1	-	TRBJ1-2	CASSPQGARDYGYTF	TGCGCCAGCAGCCCACAGGGGGCGCGGGACTATGGCTACACCTTC
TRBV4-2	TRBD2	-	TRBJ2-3	CASSQAWSGRVTDTQYF	TGTGCCAGCAGCCAAGCATGGAGCGGGAGGGTAACAGATACGCAGTATTTT
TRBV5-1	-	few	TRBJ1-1	CASSWSQNTEAFF	TGCGCCAGCAGCTGGTCCCAGAACACTGAAGCTTTCTTT
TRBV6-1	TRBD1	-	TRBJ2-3	CASSETPTGEYF	TGTGCCAGCAGTGAAACCCCAACAGGGGAGTATTTT
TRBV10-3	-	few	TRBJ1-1	CAISESTGLQGFAANTEAFF	TGTGCCATCAGTGAGTCGACTGGCCTACAGGGCTTTGCGGCGAACACTGAAGCTTTCTTT
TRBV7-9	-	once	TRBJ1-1	CASSFSRNTEAFF	TGTGCCAGCAGCTTTAGCAGGAACACTGAAGCTTTCTTT
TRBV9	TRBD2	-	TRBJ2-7	CASSASSGGPYEQYF	TGTGCCAGCAGCGCCTCTAGCGGGGGCCCCTACGAGCAGTACTTC
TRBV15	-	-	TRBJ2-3	CATSRDLAKPFTDTQYF	TGTGCCACCAGCAGAGATCTCGCCAAGCCCTTCACAGATACGCAGTATTTT
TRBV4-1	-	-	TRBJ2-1	CASSGSSYNEQFF	TGCGCCAGCAGCGGTAGCTCCTACAATGAGCAGTTCTTC
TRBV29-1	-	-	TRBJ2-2	CSVEKVSTGELFF	TGCAGCGTTGAGAAGGTATCCACCGGGGAGCTGTTTTTT
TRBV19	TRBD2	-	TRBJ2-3	CASNKRGDTDTQYF	TGTGCCAGTAATAAGCGGGGGGACACAGATACGCAGTATTTT
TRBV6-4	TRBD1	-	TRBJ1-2	CASSDSGTGWSGYTF	TGTGCCAGCAGTGACTCTGGGACAGGGTGGTCTGGCTACACCTTC
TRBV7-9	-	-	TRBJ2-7	CASSPVVREQYF	TGTGCCAGCAGCCCAGTGGTGAGGGAGCAGTACTTC
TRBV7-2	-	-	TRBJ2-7	CASSLIQGPSYEQYF	TGTGCCAGCAGCTTGATCCAGGGTCCTTCCTACGAGCAGTACTTC
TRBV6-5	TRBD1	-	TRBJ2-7	CASSYAGQGAIYEQYF	TGTGCCAGCAGTTACGCGGGACAGGGGGCGATCTACGAGCAGTACTTC
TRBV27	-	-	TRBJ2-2	CASSFRTGELFF	TGTGCCAGCAGTTTCAGGACCGGGGAGCTGTTTTTT
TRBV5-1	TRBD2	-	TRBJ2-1	CASSWELAGGHNEQFF	TGCGCCAGCAGCTGGGAACTAGCGGGGGGGCACAATGAGCAGTTCTTC
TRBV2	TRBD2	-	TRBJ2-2	CASSGSRAGANTGELFF	TGTGCCAGCAGTGGGAGCCGAGCGGGGGCGAACACCGGGGAGCTGTTTTTT
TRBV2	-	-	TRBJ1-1	CASNQNTEAFF	TGTGCCAGCAACCAGAACACTGAAGCTTTCTTT
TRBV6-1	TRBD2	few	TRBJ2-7	CASSETGGREQYF	TGTGCCAGCAGTGAAACGGGAGGTCGCGAGCAGTACTTC
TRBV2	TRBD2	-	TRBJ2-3	CASSGGVGTSGTTDTQYF	TGTGCCAGCAGCGGGGGGGTCGGGACTAGCGGCACCACAGATACGCAGTATTTT